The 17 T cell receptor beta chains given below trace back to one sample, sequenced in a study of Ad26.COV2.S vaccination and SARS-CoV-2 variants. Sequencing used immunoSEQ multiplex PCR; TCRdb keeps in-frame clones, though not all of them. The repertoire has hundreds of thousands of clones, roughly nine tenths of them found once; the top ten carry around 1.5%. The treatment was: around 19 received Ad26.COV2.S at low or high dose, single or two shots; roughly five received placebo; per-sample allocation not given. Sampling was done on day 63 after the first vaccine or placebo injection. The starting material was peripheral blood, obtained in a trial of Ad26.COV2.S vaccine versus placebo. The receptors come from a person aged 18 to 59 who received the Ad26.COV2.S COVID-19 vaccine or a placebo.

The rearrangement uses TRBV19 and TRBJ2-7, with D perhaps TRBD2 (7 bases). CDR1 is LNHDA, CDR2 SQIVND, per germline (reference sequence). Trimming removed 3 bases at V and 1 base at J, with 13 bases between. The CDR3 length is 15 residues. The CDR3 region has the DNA TGTGCCAGTAGTATGCGGGGGACACGATCCTACGAGCAGTACTTC. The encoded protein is CASSMRGTRSYEQYF.

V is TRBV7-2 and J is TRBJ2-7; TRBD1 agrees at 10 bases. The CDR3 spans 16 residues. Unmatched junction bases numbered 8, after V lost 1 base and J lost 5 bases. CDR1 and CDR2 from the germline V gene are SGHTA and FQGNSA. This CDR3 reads CASSLGVGQGFDEQYF. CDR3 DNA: TGTGCCAGCAGCTTAGGGGTGGGACAGGGGTTTGACGAGCAGTACTTC.

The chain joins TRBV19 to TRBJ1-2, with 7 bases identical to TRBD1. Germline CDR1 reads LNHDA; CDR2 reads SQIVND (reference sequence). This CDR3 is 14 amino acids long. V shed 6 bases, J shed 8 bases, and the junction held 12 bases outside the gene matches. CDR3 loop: CASSSGGTGNGYTF. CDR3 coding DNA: TGTGCCAGTAGCTCAGGGGGAACAGGAAACGGCTACACCTTC.

CDR3 sequence (DNA): TGTGCCAGCAGCTTGTTGGACGGCGGCTACACCTTC. Protein: CASSLLDGGYTF. The chain links TRBV5-4 to TRBJ1-2; D unclear. The CDR3 is 12 residues long. Germline V gene data show CDR1 as SGHNT and CDR2 as YYREEE (reference sequence). V was pared by 1 base and J by 8 bases, with 9 bases between.

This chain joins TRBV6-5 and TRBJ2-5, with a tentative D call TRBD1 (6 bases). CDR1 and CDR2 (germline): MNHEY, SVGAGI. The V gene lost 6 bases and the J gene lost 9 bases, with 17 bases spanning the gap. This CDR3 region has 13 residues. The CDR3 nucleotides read TGTGCCAGCAGAACATCAGGGGCATCCGCCCAGTACTTC. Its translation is CASRTSGASAQYF.

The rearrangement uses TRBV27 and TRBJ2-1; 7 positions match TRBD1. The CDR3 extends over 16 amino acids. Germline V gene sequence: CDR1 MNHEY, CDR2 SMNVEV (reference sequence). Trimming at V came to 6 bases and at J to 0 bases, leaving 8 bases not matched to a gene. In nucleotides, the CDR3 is TGTGCCAGCAGATTACAGGGGCCAAGCTCCTACAATGAGCAGTTCTTC. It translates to CASRLQGPSSYNEQFF.

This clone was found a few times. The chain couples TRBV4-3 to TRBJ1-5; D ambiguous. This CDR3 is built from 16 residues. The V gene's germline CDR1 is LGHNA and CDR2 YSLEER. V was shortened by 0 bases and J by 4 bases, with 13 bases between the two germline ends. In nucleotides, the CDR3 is TGCGCCAGCAGCCAAGATTTGGCAGTTTCTAATCAGCCCCAGCATTTT. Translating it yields CASSQDLAVSNQPQHF.

The DNA for the CDR3 is TGTGCCAGCAGTTCCGCCTCGGGCCAGGGTATTAGGTATTTT. Amino acids: CASSSASGQGIRYF. The J gene is TRBJ2-3, the V gene TRBV27, with a weak D call TRBD1 (5 bases). V lost 4 bases and J lost 14, with 22 bases in between. The CDR3 covers 14 residues. Germline lookup yields CDR1 MNHEY and CDR2 SMNVEV (reference sequence).

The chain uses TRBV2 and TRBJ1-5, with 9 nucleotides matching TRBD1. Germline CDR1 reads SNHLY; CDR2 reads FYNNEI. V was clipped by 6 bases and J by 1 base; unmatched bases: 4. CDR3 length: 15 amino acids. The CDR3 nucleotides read TGTGCCAGCAGGGACAGGGGATTGAGCAATCAGCCCCAGCATTTT. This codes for CASRDRGLSNQPQHF.

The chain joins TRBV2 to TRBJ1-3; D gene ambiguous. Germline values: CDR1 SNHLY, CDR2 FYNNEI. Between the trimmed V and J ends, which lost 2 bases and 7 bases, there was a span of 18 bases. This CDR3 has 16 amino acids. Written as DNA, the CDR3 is TGTGCCAGCAGTGAATTGGCAGGTACTTTGAGTAACACCATATATTTT. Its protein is CASSELAGTLSNTIYF.

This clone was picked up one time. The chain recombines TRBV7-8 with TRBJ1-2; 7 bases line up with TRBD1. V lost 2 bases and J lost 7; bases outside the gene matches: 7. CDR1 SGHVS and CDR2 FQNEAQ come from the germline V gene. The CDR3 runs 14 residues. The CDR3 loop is CASSLLDRDPGYTF. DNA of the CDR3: TGTGCCAGCAGCTTACTTGACAGGGATCCTGGCTACACCTTC.

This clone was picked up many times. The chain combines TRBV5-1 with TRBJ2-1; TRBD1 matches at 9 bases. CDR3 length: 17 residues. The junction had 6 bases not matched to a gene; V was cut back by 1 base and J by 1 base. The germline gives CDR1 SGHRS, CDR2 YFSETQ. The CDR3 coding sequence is TGCGCCAGCAGCTTGTTGGCGGGACAGGGATCCTACAATGAGCAGTTCTTC. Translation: CASSLLAGQGSYNEQFF. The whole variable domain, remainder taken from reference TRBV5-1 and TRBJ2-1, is KAGVTQTPRYLIKTRGQQVTLSCSPISGHRSVSWYQQTPGQGLQFLFEYFSETQRNKGNFPGRFSGRQFSNSRSEMNVSTLELGDSALYLCASSLLAGQGSYNEQFFGPGTRLTVL.

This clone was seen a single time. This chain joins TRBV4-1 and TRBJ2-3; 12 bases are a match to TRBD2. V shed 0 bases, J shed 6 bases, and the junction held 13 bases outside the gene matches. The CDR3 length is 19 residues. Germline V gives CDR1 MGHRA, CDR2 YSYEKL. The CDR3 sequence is CASSQDHERLAGARDTQYF. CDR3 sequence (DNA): TGCGCCAGCAGCCAAGATCACGAGAGACTAGCGGGGGCTCGTGATACGCAGTATTTT.

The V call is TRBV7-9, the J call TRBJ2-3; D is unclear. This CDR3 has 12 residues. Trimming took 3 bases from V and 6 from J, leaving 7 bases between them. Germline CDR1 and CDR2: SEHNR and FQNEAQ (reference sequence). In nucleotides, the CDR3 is TGTGCCAGCAGCTTCATGCACGATACGCAGTATTTT. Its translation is CASSFMHDTQYF.

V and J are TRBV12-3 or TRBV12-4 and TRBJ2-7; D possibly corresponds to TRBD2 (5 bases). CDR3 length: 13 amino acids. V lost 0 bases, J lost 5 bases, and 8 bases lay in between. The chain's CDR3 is CASSLAAGNEQYF. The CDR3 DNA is TGTGCCAGCAGTTTAGCGGCCGGGAACGAGCAGTACTTC.

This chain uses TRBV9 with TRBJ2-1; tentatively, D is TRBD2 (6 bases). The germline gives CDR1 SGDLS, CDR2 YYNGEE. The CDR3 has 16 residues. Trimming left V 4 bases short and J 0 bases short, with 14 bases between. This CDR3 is CASSPPSGSSYNEQFF. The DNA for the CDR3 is TGTGCCAGCAGCCCCCCTTCCGGGAGCTCCTACAATGAGCAGTTCTTC.

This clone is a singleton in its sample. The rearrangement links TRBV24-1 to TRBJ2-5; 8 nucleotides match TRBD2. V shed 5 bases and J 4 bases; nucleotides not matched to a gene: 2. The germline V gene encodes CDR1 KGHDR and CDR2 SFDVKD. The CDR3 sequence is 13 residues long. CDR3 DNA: TGTGCCACCAGTGTCCGGGGGGGAGAGACCCAGTACTTC. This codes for CATSVRGGETQYF.